Each of the 12 T cell receptor beta chains below was sequenced from the same sample in a study of shared clonotypes between healthy human individuals. TCRdb's copy holds only in-frame clones and misses some; the assay was immunoSEQ multiplex PCR. The profile shows around 88,000 clones, 67% of them singletons. The material sequenced was memory CD8+ T cells sorted from blood. As to subset: CD45RO+ cells pooled with CCR7-negative TemRA cells. These receptors all stem from a man aged 25-45 years in good health.

The chain combines TRBV7-2 with TRBJ1-5, with a weak D call TRBD1 (6 bases). Germline V gives CDR1 SGHTA, CDR2 FQGNSA. The CDR3 runs to 14 residues. Deletions cut 3 bases from V and 4 bases from J, with 10 bases between. CDR3 protein: CASSFDRRNQPQHF. The CDR3 region has the DNA TGTGCCAGCAGCTTTGACAGGCGAAATCAGCCCCAGCATTTT.

On this clone itself: Other nucleotide sequences from this sample produce the same CDR3. The chain combines TRBV7-9 with TRBJ2-1; D not certain. V was clipped by 1 base and J by 10 bases, with 8 bases between them. Germline V CDR1 and CDR2: SEHNR, FQNEAQ (reference sequence). This CDR3 contains 12 residues. DNA of the CDR3: TGTGCCAGCAGCTTAGGACTTACGGAGCAGTTCTTC. This gives the protein CASSLGLTEQFF.

The chain recombines TRBV5-6 with TRBJ1-2; D unresolved. Germline CDR1 is SGHDT and CDR2 is YYEEEE. Between the trimmed V and J ends, which lost 0 bases and 6 bases, there was a span of 18 bases. This CDR3 has 16 residues. CDR3 sequence (DNA): TGTGCCAGCAGCTTGGGAGGGATGGGCGGACCAGATGGCTACACCTTC. This codes for CASSLGGMGGPDGYTF.

This rearrangement joins TRBV14 to TRBJ1-5, with D unclear. Between the trimmed V and J ends, which lost 4 bases and 6 bases, there was a span of 22 bases. This CDR3 comprises 17 residues. Germline CDR1 is SGHDN and CDR2 is FVKESK. Written as DNA, the CDR3 is TGTGCCAGCAGCCTAGGCCCCAAAATTGGCCCTCCTCAGCCCCAGCATTTT. Amino acid sequence: CASSLGPKIGPPQPQHF.

This clone was seen repeatedly, ten times or more. The V call is TRBV7-3, the J call TRBJ1-5, with a possible D match to TRBD1 (5 bases). The CDR3 totals 13 residues. Germline V gene data show CDR1 as SGHTA and CDR2 as FQGTGA. The V gene lost 2 bases and the J gene lost 7 bases, with 9 bases spanning the gap. This CDR3 reads CASSLARGQPQHF. The CDR3 region has the DNA TGTGCCAGCAGCTTAGCTCGGGGGCAGCCCCAGCATTTT. The full variable domain, completed using reference TRBV7-3 and TRBJ1-5, is GAGVSQTPSNKVTEKGKYVELRCDPISGHTALYWYRQSLGQGPEFLIYFQGTGAADDSGLPNDRFFAVRPEGSVSTLKIQRTERGDSAVYLCASSLARGQPQHFGDGTRLSIL.

In this sample, this clone turned up once. V gene TRBV2 combines with J gene TRBJ2-3; no definite D call. The V gene's germline CDR1 is SNHLY and CDR2 FYNNEI. V gave up 2 bases and J gave up 1 base, with 10 bases separating them. CDR3 length equals 15 residues. The CDR3 reads CASSEQAVRTDTQYF. CDR3 in DNA: TGTGCCAGCAGTGAACAGGCAGTTCGCACAGATACGCAGTATTTT.

This chain connects TRBV6-1 to TRBJ2-7, with D possibly matching TRBD2 (5 bases). The CDR3 extends over 13 amino acids. The V and J ends lost 3 bases and 4 bases respectively, with 10 bases between them. CDR1 and CDR2 from the germline V gene are MNHNS and SASEGT. CDR3 amino acids: CASSEASGYEQYF. CDR3 nucleotides: TGTGCCAGCAGTGAGGCCAGCGGATACGAGCAGTACTTC.

The chain joins TRBV28 to TRBJ1-5; TRBD1 is a possible D gene (5 bases). Germline V CDR1 and CDR2: MDHEN, SYDVKM. The CDR3 covers 16 residues. Trimming shortened V by 0 bases and J by 7 bases, and 16 bases separated the two germline ends. CDR3 DNA sequence: TGTGCCAGCAGTTTATGGACCCAGGGACGGCCCCAGCCCCAGCATTTT. Amino acids: CASSLWTQGRPQPQHF.

This clone was observed at least ten times. This chain links TRBV2 with TRBJ1-1; D is possibly TRBD1 (6 bases). Trimming removed 8 bases from V and 1 base from J, with 20 bases in between. Germline V lookup: CDR1 SNHLY, CDR2 FYNNEI. CDR3 length equals 16 residues. The CDR3: CASPQTSGATNTEAFF. CDR3 in DNA: TGTGCCAGCCCACAGACCTCAGGGGCTACGAACACTGAAGCTTTCTTT.

The chain links TRBV10-2 to TRBJ1-2; no clear D. Trimming left V 2 bases short and J 8 bases short, with 12 bases between. The length of the CDR3 is 13 residues. In germline, CDR1 is WSHSY, CDR2 SAAADI. This chain's CDR3 is CASSEGSIGGYTF. DNA for the CDR3: TGCGCCAGCAGTGAGGGTTCTATAGGCGGCTACACCTTC.

V is TRBV7-2 and J is TRBJ2-1; maybe TRBD1 (6 bases). Germline V CDR1 and CDR2: SGHTA, FQGNSA. The length of the CDR3 is 16 residues. Between the trimmed V and J ends, which lost 0 bases and 8 bases, there was a span of 17 bases. CDR3 nucleotides: TGTGCCAGCAGCTTAGCGCAGGGGAGAGACCTTTATGAGCAGTTCTTC. Protein product: CASSLAQGRDLYEQFF.

The J gene is TRBJ2-7, the V gene TRBV7-2; 9 bases align to TRBD2. Losses at the gene ends were 3 bases for V and 8 bases for J; bases not matched to a gene: 11. The CDR3 is 15 amino acids. Germline V gene lookup returns CDR1 SGHTA and CDR2 FQGNSA. The CDR3 sequence is CASSLIHGLATQQYF. CDR3 coding DNA: TGTGCCAGCAGCTTGATACATGGACTAGCGACACAGCAGTACTTC.